This T cell receptor (beta chain) emerged from a study of response to subunit inactivated influenza vaccine. The germline V and J ends were trimmed by 5 bases and 5 bases, with 19 bases remaining between them. The CDR3 consists of 14 residues. From germline, CDR1 is DFQATT and CDR2 SNEGSKA (reference sequence). From the RT-PCR reads, TCRdb called clonotypes with MiXCR, one entry per CDR3 protein. The sample consists of about 570,000 distinct CDR3 sequences, around 10% of them appearing once. These data also formed part of another study, on T cells expressing NK-cell markers. Per that study: For TCR beta, cDNA was produced by 5'RACE template switching with UMIs.

This receptor was taken from a middle-aged man who received an inactivated influenza vaccine. The chain recombines TRBV20-1 with TRBJ2-7; D unclear. Specimen: PBMCs from blood, collected on the day of vaccination. The CDR3 region is CSAEASVLRDEQYF. CDR3 coding DNA: TGCAGTGCTGAAGCGAGCGTCCTAAGGGACGAGCAGTACTTC.